These T cell receptor beta chains were read from a single sample in a study of blood T cell repertoires in COVID-19. The assay was immunoSEQ multiplex PCR, and TCRdb's table has in-frame clones only and misses some. This table holds about 400,000 clones, roughly 91% found once. Sample: peripheral blood. These receptors all stem from a woman in her thirties with acute or convalescent COVID-19. The CDR3 runs from the conserved cysteine through the conserved F or W. D genes are given only for firm matches. The size of a clone is reported for some rows only, either as once, few or many, or as a class for expanded clones.

DNA: TGCAGTGCTAGTTTCCCTACCGGGGAGCTGTTTTTT
CDR3: CSASFPTGELFF
J: TRBJ2-2
D: -
size: -
V: TRBV20-1

DNA: TGTGCCAGCTCACGGTCCGGGACAGGGGGCTCCCCCGGGGAGCTGTTTTTT
CDR3: CASSRSGTGGSPGELFF
J: TRBJ2-2
D: TRBD1
size: -
V: TRBV18

DNA: TGTGCCTGGAGTCCCCTAACTGAAGCTTTCTTT
CDR3: CAWSPLTEAFF
J: TRBJ1-1
D: -
size: -
V: TRBV30

DNA: TGTGCCAGCGCCTTCGGGACAATAGAGACCCAGTACTTC
CDR3: CASAFGTIETQYF
J: TRBJ2-5
D: -
size: once
V: TRBV5-6

DNA: TGTGCCAGCAGCGTAGTAGGAGGGGGCTACACCTTC
CDR3: CASSVVGGGYTF
J: TRBJ1-2
D: -
size: -
V: TRBV9

DNA: TGCGCCAGCACCGTGGACAGGCTGGATTCCTACAATGAGCAGTTCTTC
CDR3: CASTVDRLDSYNEQFF
J: TRBJ2-1
D: TRBD1
size: -
V: TRBV5-1

DNA: TGTGCCAGCAGCCCGAGCGGAGGGGCGAATCAGCCCCAGCATTTT
CDR3: CASSPSGGANQPQHF
J: TRBJ1-5
D: -
size: -
V: TRBV9

DNA: TGTGCCAGCTCACCTCCCAGCGGGATAACTGAAGCTTTCTTT
CDR3: CASSPPSGITEAFF
J: TRBJ1-1
D: -
size: -
V: TRBV18

DNA: TGCGCCAGCAACACCGGACTGGCCGCAGATACGCAGTATTTT
CDR3: CASNTGLAADTQYF
J: TRBJ2-3
D: -
size: -
V: TRBV5-1

DNA: TGCAGCGCTAATCTGGACAGGGGAGAGGGAGCTTTCTTT
CDR3: CSANLDRGEGAFF
J: TRBJ1-1
D: TRBD1
size: -
V: TRBV29-1

DNA: TGTGCCAGCAGTGAGGGCGGGGTGGGCGCCGGGGAGCTGTTTTTT
CDR3: CASSEGGVGAGELFF
J: TRBJ2-2
D: -
size: -
V: TRBV2

DNA: TGTGCCTCTGGAATAGGGGGGGCGGCAGATACGCAGTATTTT
CDR3: CASGIGGAADTQYF
J: TRBJ2-3
D: -
size: -
V: TRBV30

DNA: TGTGCCAGCAGCCCGACAGGAGAGGGAGCTTTCTTT
CDR3: CASSPTGEGAFF
J: TRBJ1-1
D: -
size: -
V: TRBV6-5